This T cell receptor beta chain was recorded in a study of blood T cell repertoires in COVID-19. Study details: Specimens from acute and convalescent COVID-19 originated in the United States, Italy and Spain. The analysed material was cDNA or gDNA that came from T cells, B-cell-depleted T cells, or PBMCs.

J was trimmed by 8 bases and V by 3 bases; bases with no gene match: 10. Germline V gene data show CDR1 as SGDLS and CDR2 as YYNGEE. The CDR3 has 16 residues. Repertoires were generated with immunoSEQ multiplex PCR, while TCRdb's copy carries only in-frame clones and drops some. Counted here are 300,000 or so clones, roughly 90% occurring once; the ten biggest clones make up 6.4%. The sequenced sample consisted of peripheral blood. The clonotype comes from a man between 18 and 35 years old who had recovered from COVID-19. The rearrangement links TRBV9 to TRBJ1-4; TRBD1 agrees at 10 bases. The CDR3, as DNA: TGTGCCAGCAGCGCGACAGGGGGCGGAGGAAAAGAAAAACTGTTTTTT. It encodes CASSATGGGGKEKLFF.